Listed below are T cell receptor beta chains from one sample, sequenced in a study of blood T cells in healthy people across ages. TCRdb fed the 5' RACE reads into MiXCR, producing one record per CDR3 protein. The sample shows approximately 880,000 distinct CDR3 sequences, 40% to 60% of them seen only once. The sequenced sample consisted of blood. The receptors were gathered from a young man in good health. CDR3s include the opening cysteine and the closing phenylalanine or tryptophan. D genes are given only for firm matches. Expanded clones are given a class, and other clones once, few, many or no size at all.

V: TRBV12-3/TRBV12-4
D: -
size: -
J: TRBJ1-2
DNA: TGTGCCAGCAACGACAGGTTACTTAACTATGGCTACACCTTC
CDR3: CASNDRLLNYGYTF

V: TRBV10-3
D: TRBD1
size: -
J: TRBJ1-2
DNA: TGTGCCATCAACAAGGGACAGTCCTATGGCTACACCTTC
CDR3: CAINKGQSYGYTF

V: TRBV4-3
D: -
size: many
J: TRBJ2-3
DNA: TGCGCCAGCAGCTCCCCGGGGACAGATACGCAGTATTTT
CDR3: CASSSPGTDTQYF

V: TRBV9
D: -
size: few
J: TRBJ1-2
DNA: TGTGCCAGCAGCTCAACAGGGAGGCCCTATCGCTACACCTTC
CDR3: CASSSTGRPYRYTF

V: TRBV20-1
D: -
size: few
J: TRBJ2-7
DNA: TGCAGTGCTAGAGACCGGGACACAGAATTCTACGAGCAGTACTTC
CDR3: CSARDRDTEFYEQYF

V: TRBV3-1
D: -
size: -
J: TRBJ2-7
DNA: TGTGCCAGCAGCCAAGACCTGCCTAGCAACGAGCAGTACTTC
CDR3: CASSQDLPSNEQYF

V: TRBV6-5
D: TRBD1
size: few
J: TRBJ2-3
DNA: TGTGCCAGCAGTTACTCCAACCGGGACAGGGAGACAGATACGCAGTATTTT
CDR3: CASSYSNRDRETDTQYF

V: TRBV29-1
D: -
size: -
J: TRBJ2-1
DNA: TGCGGCGCCAAATTGGGACACAGCTCCTACGAGCAGTTCTTC
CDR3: CGAKLGHSSYEQFF

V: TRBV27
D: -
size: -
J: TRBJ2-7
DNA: TGTGCCAGCAAAGCAGGGGTTGGAGACGAGCAGTACTTC
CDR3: CASKAGVGDEQYF

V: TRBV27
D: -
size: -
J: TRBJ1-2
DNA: TGTGCCAGCAGTGTGGGCCGGGACCGATATGGCTACACCTTC
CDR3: CASSVGRDRYGYTF

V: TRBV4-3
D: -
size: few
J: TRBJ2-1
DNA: TGCGCCAGCAGCCAAGATCGAAACGACAATGAGCAGTTCTTC
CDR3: CASSQDRNDNEQFF

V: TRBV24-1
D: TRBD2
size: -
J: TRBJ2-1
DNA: TGTGCCACCAGGGGACTAGGGGACAATGAGCAGTTCTTC
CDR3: CATRGLGDNEQFF

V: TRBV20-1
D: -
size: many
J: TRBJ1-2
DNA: TGCAGGGCCCTTGGGGGGGGCTACACCTTC
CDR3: CRALGGGYTF

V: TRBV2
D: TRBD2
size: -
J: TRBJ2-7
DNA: TGTGCCAGCAGTGATTTAGCGGGGGAAAACGAGCAGTACTTC
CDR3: CASSDLAGENEQYF

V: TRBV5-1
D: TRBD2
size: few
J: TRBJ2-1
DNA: TGCGCCAGCAGCCAGATAGCGGGGGGGAACAATGAGCAGTTCTTC
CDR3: CASSQIAGGNNEQFF

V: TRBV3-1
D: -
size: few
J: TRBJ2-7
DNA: TGTGCCAGCAGCGCATACAGGGACGAGCAGTACTTC
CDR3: CASSAYRDEQYF

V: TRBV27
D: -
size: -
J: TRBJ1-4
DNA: TGTGCCAGCAGGCCGGGGGCGGGCACTAATGAAAAACTGTTTTTT
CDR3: CASRPGAGTNEKLFF

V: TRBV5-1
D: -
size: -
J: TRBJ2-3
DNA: TGCGCCAGCAGCTTGTCGGTACGACTAGGTTCAGATACGCAGTATTTT
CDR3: CASSLSVRLGSDTQYF

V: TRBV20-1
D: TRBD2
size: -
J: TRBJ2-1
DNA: TGCAGTGCTAGAGCTTCGGGACTAGCGGGGAGCAATGAGCAGTTCTTC
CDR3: CSARASGLAGSNEQFF

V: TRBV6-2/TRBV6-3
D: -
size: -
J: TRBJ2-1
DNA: TGTGCCAGCAGTTTCGGGACTTTCTACAATGAGCAGTTCTTC
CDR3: CASSFGTFYNEQFF

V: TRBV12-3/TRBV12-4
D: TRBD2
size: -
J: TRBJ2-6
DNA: TGTGCCAGCAGTCCCCTAGCGGGGGGTCCGCCCGGAGGGGCCAACGTCCTGACTTTC
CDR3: CASSPLAGGPPGGANVLTF

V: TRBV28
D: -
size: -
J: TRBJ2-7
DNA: TGTGCCAGCAGTTTAGGAGGGACAAGGGAGCAGTACTTC
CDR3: CASSLGGTREQYF

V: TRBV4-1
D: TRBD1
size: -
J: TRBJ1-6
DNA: TGCGCCAGCAGCCAGGATGGACAGGGAGGAAATTCACCCCTCCACTTT
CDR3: CASSQDGQGGNSPLHF

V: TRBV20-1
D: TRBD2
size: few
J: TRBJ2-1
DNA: TGCAGTGCTAGAGATCCACTGCGGGGGAACAATGAGCAGTTCTTC
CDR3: CSARDPLRGNNEQFF

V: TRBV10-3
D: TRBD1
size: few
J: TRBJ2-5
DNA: TGTGCCATCGGACAGGAACAAGAGAAGACCCAGTACTTC
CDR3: CAIGQEQEKTQYF

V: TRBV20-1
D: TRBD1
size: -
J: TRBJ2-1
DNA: TGCAGTGCTTCGGACAGGGGACAAGGCAATGAGCAGTTCTTC
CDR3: CSASDRGQGNEQFF

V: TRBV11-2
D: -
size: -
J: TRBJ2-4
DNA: TGTGCCAGCAGCCATAGGGGGGGACTCGGGGACATTCAGTACTTC
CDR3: CASSHRGGLGDIQYF

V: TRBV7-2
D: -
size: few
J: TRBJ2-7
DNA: TGTGCCAGCAGCTTAACTGGCAGGTCCTACGAGCAGTACTTC
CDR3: CASSLTGRSYEQYF

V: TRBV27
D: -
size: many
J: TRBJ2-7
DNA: TGTGCCAGCAGTTTAGGGGAGTCACCCTACGAGCAGTACTTC
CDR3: CASSLGESPYEQYF

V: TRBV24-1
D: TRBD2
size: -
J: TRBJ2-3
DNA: TGTGCCACCAGTGATCATAAGCGGGGGTACACAGATACGCAGTATTTT
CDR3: CATSDHKRGYTDTQYF

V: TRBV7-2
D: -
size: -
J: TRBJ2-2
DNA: TGTGCCAGCAGCTTAGGATTAGTCGGGGAGCTGTTTTTT
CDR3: CASSLGLVGELFF

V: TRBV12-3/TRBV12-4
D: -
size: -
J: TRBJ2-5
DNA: TGTGCCAGCAGTTTTCAGGGGCAAAAAAAGACCCAGTACTTC
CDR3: CASSFQGQKKTQYF

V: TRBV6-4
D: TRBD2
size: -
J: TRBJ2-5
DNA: TGTGCCAGCAGTCTGCGGGGGGATACTTGTGAGACCCAGTACTTC
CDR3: CASSLRGDTCETQYF

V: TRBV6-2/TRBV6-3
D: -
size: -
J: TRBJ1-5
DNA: TGTGCCAGCAGTCTTAAAACGGCGATTAGCAATCAGCCCCAGCATTTT
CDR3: CASSLKTAISNQPQHF

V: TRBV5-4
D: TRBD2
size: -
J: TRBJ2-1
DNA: TGTGCCAGCAGCAGGGGGACTAGCGGGGGGGTCGATGCCTACAATGAGCAGTTCTTC
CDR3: CASSRGTSGGVDAYNEQFF

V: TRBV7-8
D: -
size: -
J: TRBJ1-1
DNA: TGTGCCAGCAGCTCCCCTTGGGGGGAAACGAACACTGAAGCTTTCTTT
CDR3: CASSSPWGETNTEAFF

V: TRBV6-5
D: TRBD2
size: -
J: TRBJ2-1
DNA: TGTGCCAGCAGTACTAGCGGGAGCTCCTACAATGAGCAGTTCTTC
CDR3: CASSTSGSSYNEQFF

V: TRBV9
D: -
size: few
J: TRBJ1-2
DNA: TGTGCCAGCAGCCGACTGAAGGTCGGGGCCGCACCTAACTATGGCTACACCTTC
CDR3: CASSRLKVGAAPNYGYTF

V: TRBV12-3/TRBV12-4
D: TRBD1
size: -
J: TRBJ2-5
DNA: TGTGCCAGCAGTTTCATGGGACAGTCCCAAGAGACCCAGTACTTC
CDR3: CASSFMGQSQETQYF

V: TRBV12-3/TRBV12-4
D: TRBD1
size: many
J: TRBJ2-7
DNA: TGTGCCAGCGGAGACAGGGGGCTGGGCTCCTACGAGCAGTACTTC
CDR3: CASGDRGLGSYEQYF

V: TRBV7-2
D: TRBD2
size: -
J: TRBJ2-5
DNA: TGTGCCAGCAGCTTAGCAAGGAGCGGGGGGCTCCAAGAGACCCAGTACTTC
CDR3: CASSLARSGGLQETQYF

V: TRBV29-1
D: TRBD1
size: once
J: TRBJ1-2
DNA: TGCAGCGTCCCTGCACAGGGGGGGGCTGGCTATGGCTACACCTTC
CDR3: CSVPAQGGAGYGYTF

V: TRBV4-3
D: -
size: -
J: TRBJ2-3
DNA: TGCGCCAGCAGCCAAGCCCTAACGCGGGGCCCCACAGATACGCAGTATTTT
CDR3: CASSQALTRGPTDTQYF

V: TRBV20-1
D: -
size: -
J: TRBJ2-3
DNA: TGCAGTGCTCCCCCCGCCGAGGGGGGTTCAGATACGCAGTATTTT
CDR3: CSAPPAEGGSDTQYF

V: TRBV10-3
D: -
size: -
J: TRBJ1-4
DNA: TGTGCCATCAGTGATTCCATGAGCGGGGGGGTAAATGAAAAACTGTTTTTT
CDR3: CAISDSMSGGVNEKLFF

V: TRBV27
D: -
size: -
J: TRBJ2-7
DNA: TGTGCCAGCAGTCCCCCCATAAACGAGCAGTACTTC
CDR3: CASSPPINEQYF